A selection of T cell receptor beta chains follows, all from one sample in a study of shared clonotypes between healthy human individuals. Sequencing used immunoSEQ multiplex PCR; TCRdb keeps in-frame clones, though not all of them. The sample comprises 950,000 to 1,100,000 clones, about 75% of which are singletons, and roughly 1.4% rests with the top ten. The specimen was memory CD4+ T cells sorted from blood. Every receptor here comes from a man aged 18 to 29 in good health. Both conserved end residues are part of each CDR3. D genes are given only for firm matches. Rows give clone size only sometimes, using once, few, many, or a class for an expanded clone.

v_gene: TRBV30; abundance: .; len: 13; d_gene: .; j_gene: TRBJ1-3; CDR3aa: CAATVFSGNTIYF; CDR3nt: TGTGCCGCGACGGTTTTCTCTGGAAACACCATATATTTT
v_gene: TRBV4-1; abundance: once; len: 17; d_gene: TRBD2; j_gene: TRBJ2-5; CDR3aa: CASSQGETSGVQETQYF; CDR3nt: TGCGCCAGCAGCCAAGGCGAGACTAGCGGGGTGCAAGAGACCCAGTACTTC
v_gene: TRBV5-1; abundance: .; len: 13; d_gene: .; j_gene: TRBJ2-3; CDR3aa: CALNRRSTDTQYF; CDR3nt: TGCGCGCTAAACAGAAGGAGTACAGATACGCAGTATTTT
v_gene: TRBV7-2; abundance: few; len: 15; d_gene: TRBD2; j_gene: TRBJ2-5; CDR3aa: CASSPNLAGGETQYF; CDR3nt: TGTGCCAGCAGCCCCAACTTAGCGGGGGGGGAGACCCAGTACTTC
v_gene: TRBV6-1; abundance: .; len: 15; d_gene: .; j_gene: TRBJ1-3; CDR3aa: CASSLGDLSGNTIYF; CDR3nt: TGTGCCAGCAGTCTTGGGGACCTCTCTGGAAACACCATATATTTT
v_gene: TRBV5-1; abundance: .; len: 14; d_gene: .; j_gene: TRBJ2-5; CDR3aa: CASSFTSLQETQYF; CDR3nt: TGCGCCAGCAGCTTTACTAGCCTCCAAGAGACCCAGTACTTC
v_gene: TRBV30; abundance: .; len: 15; d_gene: .; j_gene: TRBJ1-2; CDR3aa: CAWSTRDFGVSGYTF; CDR3nt: TGTGCCTGGAGTACAAGGGACTTCGGAGTTTCGGGCTACACCTTC
v_gene: TRBV7-2; abundance: many; len: 14; d_gene: TRBD1; j_gene: TRBJ2-5; CDR3aa: CASSRLGQGETQYF; CDR3nt: TGTGCCAGCAGTAGACTGGGACAGGGAGAGACCCAGTACTTC
v_gene: TRBV30; abundance: .; len: 14; d_gene: TRBD1; j_gene: TRBJ1-5; CDR3aa: CAWSRDRGNQPQHF; CDR3nt: TGTGCCTGGAGTCGGGACAGGGGCAATCAGCCCCAGCATTTT
v_gene: TRBV7-6; abundance: .; len: 14; d_gene: .; j_gene: TRBJ2-7; CDR3aa: CASSLEVGAYEQYF; CDR3nt: TGTGCCAGCAGCTTAGAAGTCGGGGCTTACGAGCAGTACTTC
v_gene: TRBV19; abundance: .; len: 15; d_gene: .; j_gene: TRBJ1-1; CDR3aa: CASSTTGVGNTEAFF; CDR3nt: TGTGCCAGTAGTACAACGGGGGTGGGGAACACTGAAGCTTTCTTT
v_gene: TRBV5-6; abundance: .; len: 16; d_gene: .; j_gene: TRBJ2-6; CDR3aa: CASSQGLGSGANVLTF; CDR3nt: TGTGCCAGCAGCCAAGGGCTGGGTTCTGGGGCCAACGTCCTGACTTTC
v_gene: TRBV19; abundance: .; len: 12; d_gene: .; j_gene: TRBJ1-6; CDR3aa: CASSAGGSPLHF; CDR3nt: TGTGCCAGTAGTGCGGGGGGTTCACCCCTCCACTTT
v_gene: TRBV5-1; abundance: .; len: 16; d_gene: .; j_gene: TRBJ1-2; CDR3aa: CASSLGFRGTNYGYTF; CDR3nt: TGCGCCAGCAGCTTGGGCTTTAGGGGGACTAACTATGGCTACACCTTC
v_gene: TRBV4-1; abundance: .; len: 14; d_gene: TRBD1; j_gene: TRBJ2-7; CDR3aa: CASSPGTGAYEQYF; CDR3nt: TGCGCCAGCAGCCCTGGGACAGGGGCCTACGAGCAGTACTTC
v_gene: TRBV6-6; abundance: many; len: 14; d_gene: .; j_gene: TRBJ1-5; CDR3aa: CASSYDGGGQPQHF; CDR3nt: TGTGCCAGCAGTTACGACGGGGGGGGTCAGCCCCAGCATTTT
v_gene: TRBV19; abundance: .; len: 15; d_gene: .; j_gene: TRBJ1-6; CDR3aa: CATGQRGTYNSPLHF; CDR3nt: TGTGCCACTGGACAACGAGGCACCTATAATTCACCCCTCCACTTT
v_gene: TRBV25-1; abundance: .; len: 10; d_gene: .; j_gene: TRBJ2-7; CDR3aa: CASTNYEQYF; CDR3nt: TGTGCCAGCACCAACTACGAGCAGTACTTC
v_gene: TRBV29-1; abundance: .; len: 12; d_gene: .; j_gene: TRBJ2-7; CDR3aa: CSIRAGYYEQYF; CDR3nt: TGCAGCATCCGGGCGGGATACTACGAGCAGTACTTC
v_gene: TRBV30; abundance: .; len: 13; d_gene: .; j_gene: TRBJ1-1; CDR3aa: CAWSVIGGTEAFF; CDR3nt: TGTGCCTGGAGTGTAATAGGAGGCACTGAAGCTTTCTTT
v_gene: TRBV11-2; abundance: .; len: 13; d_gene: .; j_gene: TRBJ1-6; CDR3aa: CASSLDGPPPLHF; CDR3nt: TGTGCCAGCAGCTTAGATGGACCCCCACCCCTCCACTTT
v_gene: TRBV5-6; abundance: .; len: 15; d_gene: TRBD2; j_gene: TRBJ2-5; CDR3aa: CASSLFQGLVETQYF; CDR3nt: TGTGCCAGCAGCTTGTTCCAGGGACTAGTGGAGACCCAGTACTTC